The 24 T cell receptor beta chains below all came from one sample that was sequenced in a study of control samples from healthy donors and cancer patients. The table came from immunoSEQ multiplex PCR; TCRdb's copy has only in-frame clones and leaves some out. The sample has 70,000 to 85,000 clones; 91% are singletons. The sequenced material came from blood. These receptors originate from a man between 45 and 60 years old in good health.

The chain has TRBV2 and TRBJ2-2; D is unresolved. The length of the CDR3 is 13 residues. Trimming removed 2 bases at V and 4 bases at J, with 5 bases between. CDR1 is SNHLY, CDR2 FYNNEI, per germline. The CDR3 loop is CASSEQSTGELFF. The CDR3 DNA reads TGTGCCAGCAGTGAACAGTCCACCGGGGAGCTGTTTTTT.

This rearrangement joins TRBV30 to TRBJ2-3, with 12 positions matching TRBD1. Germline CDR1 is GTSNPN and CDR2 is SVGIG (reference sequence). With 7 bases clipped from V and 5 bases from J, the junction kept 4 bases outside the gene matches. CDR3 length equals 13 residues. CDR3 in amino acids: CAFRDRGRDTQYF. The CDR3 nucleotides read TGTGCCTTCCGGGACAGGGGGCGAGATACGCAGTATTTT.

The chain recombines TRBV2 with TRBJ1-1, with no clear D. The V end lost 5 bases, the J end lost 2 bases, and 18 bases lay between the germline ends. This CDR3 spans 16 amino acids. Germline CDR1 reads SNHLY; CDR2 reads FYNNEI. CDR3 protein: CASSFDTKEDNTEAFF. The CDR3 region has the DNA TGTGCCAGCAGTTTCGACACCAAGGAGGATAACACTGAAGCTTTCTTT.

This clone was recorded a few times. This chain links TRBV7-2 with TRBJ2-7; TRBD2 matches at 8 bases. The J segment lost 3 bases and the V segment lost 4 bases, leaving 5 bases of the junction unmatched. CDR1 and CDR2 from the germline V gene are SGHTA and FQGNSA. This CDR3 comprises 14 residues. The CDR3 here is CASSSTGTSYEQYF. CDR3 nucleotide sequence: TGTGCCAGCAGCTCGACCGGGACTAGCTACGAGCAGTACTTC.

This clone was picked up one time. The rearrangement joins TRBV6-5 to TRBJ2-7, with TRBD1 matching over 9 bases. The CDR3 has 14 amino acids. V shed 11 bases, J shed 4 bases, and the junction held 12 bases outside the gene matches. CDR1 MNHEY and CDR2 SVGAGI come from the germline V gene. In DNA form, the CDR3 reads TGTGCCTCTAAACGGGGACAGGGTGGTTACGAGCAGTACTTC. This sequence encodes CASKRGQGGYEQYF.

The chain links TRBV15 to TRBJ2-3, with 7 bases that match TRBD1. The CDR3 has 16 residues. From germline, CDR1 is LNHNV and CDR2 YYDKDF (reference sequence). Losses at the gene ends were 4 bases for V and 1 base for J; bases not matched to a gene: 8. CDR3 loop: CATSTQTGTGTDTQYF. CDR3 bases: TGTGCCACCAGCACCCAAACAGGGACAGGCACAGATACGCAGTATTTT.

The chain is built from TRBV19 and TRBJ1-1; a possible D gene is TRBD1 (5 bases). CDR3 length equals 14 residues. V was shortened by 0 bases and J by 1 base, with 6 bases between the two germline ends. The germline CDR1 and CDR2 sequences are LNHDA and SQIVND (reference sequence). In DNA, the CDR3 is TGTGCCAGTAGTATAGATGGACAGAACACTGAAGCTTTCTTT. Translation: CASSIDGQNTEAFF.

The V call is TRBV19, the J call TRBJ1-1, with D tentatively TRBD1 (5 bases). CDR3 length equals 13 residues. V was clipped by 8 bases and J by 0 bases, with 10 bases between them. Germline assignment: CDR1 LNHDA and CDR2 SQIVND (reference sequence). CDR3 DNA: TGTGCCAGTGGGGACTTTTTGAACACTGAAGCTTTCTTT. This sequence encodes CASGDFLNTEAFF.

V and J are TRBV7-8 and TRBJ2-1; tentatively, D is TRBD2 (5 bases). There are 12 residues in the CDR3. Per the germline V gene, CDR1 is SGHVS and CDR2 is FQNEAQ. V was pared by 3 bases and J by 9 bases, with 9 bases between. CDR3 residues: CASSLGVGEQFF. CDR3 nucleotides: TGTGCCAGCAGCTTGGGAGTTGGTGAGCAGTTCTTC.

The V call is TRBV7-9, the J call TRBJ1-1; 8 bases match TRBD1. CDR1 and CDR2 from the germline V gene are SEHNR and FQNEAQ (reference sequence). V shed 5 bases, J shed 5 bases, and the junction held 4 bases outside the gene matches. The CDR3 has 13 amino acids. The CDR3 region is CASSQGAGTEAFF. The CDR3 nucleotides are TGTGCCAGCAGCCAGGGGGCTGGGACTGAAGCTTTCTTT.

V and J are TRBV5-1 and TRBJ2-2, with D hard to call. This CDR3 is 15 amino acids long. Germline CDR1 is SGHRS and CDR2 is YFSETQ. Trimming left V 4 bases short and J 6 bases short, with 16 bases between. The CDR3 DNA is TGCGCCAGCAGCCCCAGGTCTGCGGTCGCCGGGGAGCTGTTTTTT. It encodes CASSPRSAVAGELFF. The whole variable domain, remainder taken from reference TRBV5-1 and TRBJ2-2, is KAGVTQTPRYLIKTRGQQVTLSCSPISGHRSVSWYQQTPGQGLQFLFEYFSETQRNKGNFPGRFSGRQFSNSRSEMNVSTLELGDSALYLCASSPRSAVAGELFFGEGSRLTVL.

The chain employs TRBV19 and TRBJ2-5; no definite D call. Per the germline V gene, CDR1 is LNHDA and CDR2 is SQIVND (reference sequence). CDR3 length: 11 amino acids. Between the trimmed V and J ends, which lost 9 bases and 4 bases, there was a span of 9 bases. The DNA of the CDR3 is TGTGCCAGCGGAATAGGAGAGACCCAGTACTTC. As protein: CASGIGETQYF. The full variable domain, its missing parts supplied by reference TRBV19 and TRBJ2-5, is DGGITQSPKYLFRKEGQNVTLSCEQNLNHDAMYWYRQDPGQGLRLIYYSQIVNDFQKGDIAEGYSVSREKKESFPLTVTSAQKNPTAFYLCASGIGETQYFGPGTRLLVL.

The rearrangement uses TRBV3-1 (or the pseudogene TRBV3-2) and TRBJ2-7; TRBD1 agrees at 8 bases. The germline gives CDR1 LGHDT, CDR2 YNNKEL (reference sequence). The junction had 3 bases not matched to a gene; V was cut back by 0 bases and J by 2 bases. The CDR3 has 15 amino acids. The CDR3 region has the DNA TGTGCCAGCAGCCAAGAGACAGGGGCCGCCTACGAGCAGTACTTC. Amino acid sequence: CASSQETGAAYEQYF.

The chain has TRBV3-1 (or the pseudogene TRBV3-2) and TRBJ1-2, with 9 bases fitting TRBD1. V shed 4 bases and J 5 bases; nucleotides not matched to a gene: 5. Germline V gene data show CDR1 as LGHDT and CDR2 as YNNKEL (reference sequence). This CDR3 contains 14 residues. The CDR3 region is CASSRTGQGYGYTF. CDR3 nucleotide sequence: TGTGCCAGCAGCCGAACGGGACAGGGTTATGGCTACACCTTC.

This clone occurred once. The chain couples TRBV5-1 to TRBJ1-1; D uncertain. The germline gives CDR1 SGHRS, CDR2 YFSETQ. V lost 3 bases and J lost 0, with 18 bases in between. The CDR3 is 17 residues long. The chain's CDR3 is CASSSRDGPFMNTEAFF. The CDR3 DNA follows: TGCGCCAGCAGCTCGAGAGACGGACCCTTCATGAACACTGAAGCTTTCTTT.

The J gene is TRBJ1-1, the V gene TRBV4-3; no clear D gene. Germline V gene sequence: CDR1 LGHNA, CDR2 YSLEER. Between the trimmed V and J ends, which lost 0 bases and 0 bases, there was a span of 11 bases. The CDR3 consists of 16 residues. As DNA, the CDR3 is TGCGCCAGCAGCCAAGATTTCGGACTGATGAACACTGAAGCTTTCTTT. Protein: CASSQDFGLMNTEAFF.

This chain joins TRBV25-1 and TRBJ1-1; possible D gene TRBD1, 5 bases. V was shortened by 7 bases and J by 2 bases, with 17 bases between the two germline ends. The germline V gene has CDR1 MGHDK and CDR2 SYGVNS. This CDR3 is 15 amino acids long. As DNA, the CDR3 is TGTGCCAGCATCAGCTCGCAGGGAGAAAACACTGAAGCTTTCTTT. It translates to CASISSQGENTEAFF.

The chain is built from TRBV7-8 and TRBJ1-2; possibly TRBD1 for D (5 bases). The CDR3 runs to 13 residues. Germline V lookup: CDR1 SGHVS, CDR2 FQNEAQ. Trimming took 1 base from V and 6 from J, leaving 9 bases between them. CDR3 in amino acids: CASSLGEGNGYTF. Here the CDR3 DNA reads TGTGCCAGCAGCTTAGGGGAGGGGAATGGCTACACCTTC.

The chain is built from TRBV25-1 and TRBJ1-6; D not certain. Germline V gene lookup returns CDR1 MGHDK and CDR2 SYGVNS. V was shortened by 4 bases and J by 5 bases, with 12 bases between the two germline ends. The CDR3 is made up of 15 amino acids. This CDR3 is CASSVAGRDNSPLHF. CDR3 nucleotides: TGTGCCAGCAGTGTGGCAGGTCGAGATAATTCACCCCTCCACTTT.

This chain uses TRBV5-6 with TRBJ1-1, with D possibly being TRBD1 (5 bases). Germline V gives CDR1 SGHDT, CDR2 YYEEEE. The CDR3 length is 15 residues. Trimming left V 4 bases short and J 0 bases short, with 13 bases between. Here the CDR3 DNA reads TGTGCCAGCAGCCTGGGACTCTCGATGAACACTGAAGCTTTCTTT. Translating it yields CASSLGLSMNTEAFF.

The gene calls are TRBV6-2 or TRBV6-3 and TRBJ2-3; D is perhaps TRBD1 (6 bases). The germline V gene has CDR1 MNHEY and CDR2 SVGEGT. This CDR3 has 13 residues. Trimming removed 6 bases from V and 9 bases from J, with 16 bases in between. CDR3: CASSFNRVATQYF. CDR3 DNA sequence: TGTGCCAGCAGCTTTAACAGGGTCGCGACGCAGTATTTT.

This clone was detected only once. This sequence joins TRBV6-6 and TRBJ1-1, with D perhaps TRBD1 (6 bases). Germline V CDR1 and CDR2: MNHNY, SVGAGI (reference sequence). CDR3 size: 15 residues. V lost 6 bases and J 5 bases, leaving 19 bases between the germline ends. CDR3 region: CASRGTGSLGTEAFF. The CDR3 nucleotides are TGTGCCAGCAGGGGAACAGGGTCCCTGGGGACTGAAGCTTTCTTT.

The chain employs TRBV7-2 and TRBJ1-2; a weak D match, TRBD1 (6 bases). The V end lost 1 base, the J end lost 6 bases, and 21 bases lay between the germline ends. The CDR3 spans 17 residues. In germline, CDR1 is SGHTA, CDR2 FQGNSA. CDR3 region: CASSLDFWTATADGYTF. DNA for the CDR3: TGTGCCAGCAGCTTAGATTTTTGGACAGCGACTGCTGATGGCTACACCTTC. Drawing the rest from reference TRBV7-2 and TRBJ1-2, the complete variable domain is GAGVSQSPSNKVTEKGKDVELRCDPISGHTALYWYRQSLGQGLEFLIYFQGNSAPDKSGLPSDRFSAERTGGSVSTLTIQRTQQEDSAVYLCASSLDFWTATADGYTFGSGTRLTVV.

J is TRBJ1-3 and V is TRBV7-8; 8 positions match TRBD1. There are 15 residues in the CDR3. The germline V gene has CDR1 SGHVS and CDR2 FQNEAQ. V dropped 6 bases and J dropped 4; count of bases not matched to a gene: 8. As DNA, the CDR3 is TGTGCCAGCAGACCACGACAGGGGTGGGGAAACACCATATATTTT. This translates into CASRPRQGWGNTIYF.